This TCR beta chain emerged from a study of memory B cells and T cells in multiple sclerosis. Study results and limitations: Compartments had unequal clone-set sizes, affecting shared clonotype counts.

Trimming stripped 0 bases from V and 5 bases from J, with 4 bases between. The CDR3 runs 12 residues. CDR1 SGHTA and CDR2 FQGNSA come from the germline V gene. CFSE-dim autoproliferating and CFSE-high non-proliferating T cells from unstimulated culture were sequenced separately. Pooled replicate wells came from around 5x10^7 CFSE-labeled PBMCs cultured 7 days without stimulus. This clone came up once. The target antigen is unknown. Using immunoSEQ multiplex PCR, the repertoire was profiled, and TCRdb retains in-frame clones only, with some absent. Of some 49,000 clones in the sample, approximately 80% were seen once.

The chain joins TRBV7-2 to TRBJ1-2; the D is unclear. This TCR was recovered from a human donor with multiple sclerosis. Sequencing was performed on PBMCs from blood kept in culture. CDR3 nucleotides: TGTGCCAGCAGCTTAGCCGGATATGGCTACACCTTC. Protein: CASSLAGYGYTF. The full variable domain, in which reference TRBV7-2 and TRBJ1-2 provide the parts outside the CDR3, is GAGVSQSPSNKVTEKGKDVELRCDPISGHTALYWYRQSLGQGLEFLIYFQGNSAPDKSGLPSDRFSAERTGGSVSTLTIQRTQQEDSAVYLCASSLAGYGYTFGSGTRLTVV.